This T cell receptor beta chain was found in a study of blood T cell repertoires in COVID-19. About the study: Samples of COVID-19 (acute and convalescent) were obtained from the United States, Italy and Spain. T cells, B-cell-depleted T cells, or PBMCs provided the cDNA or gDNA that served as material.

Per the authors' pipeline: Quantification of nucleated cells was approximated via reference gene primer amplification. Here immunoSEQ multiplex PCR was the method, and the copy in TCRdb shows in-frame clones only, minus some. V and J calls and clone size come straight from that table; D and trimming were deduced from the DNA. The sample has roughly 15,000 clones, more than 80% seen once. V lost 4 bases and J lost 4; bases outside the gene matches: 6. The CDR3 covers 16 residues. Germline V lookup: CDR1 SGDLS, CDR2 YYNGEE. The chain is built from TRBV9 and TRBJ2-5, with 14 bases fitting TRBD2. The TCR comes from a man aged 45 to 65 with active COVID-19. Sequenced: peripheral blood. CDR3 residues: CASSPRLAGGIETQYF. The CDR3 DNA reads TGTGCCAGCAGCCCCCGACTAGCGGGAGGGATAGAGACCCAGTACTTC.